This T cell receptor beta chain was observed in a study of blood T cell repertoires in COVID-19. Study-wide background: Samples came from the United States, Italy and Spain, spanning acute and convalescent COVID-19. From T cells, B-cell-depleted T cells, or PBMCs came the material, which was cDNA or gDNA.

Original methodology: Reference gene primer amplification gave estimated nucleated cell counts. Using immunoSEQ multiplex PCR, the repertoire was profiled, and TCRdb retains in-frame clones only, with some absent. The DNA gave D and trimming, while V, J and clone size come from that table. The profile shows around 95,000 clones, around 81% of them singletons. The CDR3 extends over 17 amino acids. Germline V CDR1 and CDR2: LNHDA, SQIVND (reference sequence). The V gene lost 7 bases and the J gene lost 1 base, with 22 bases spanning the gap. The genes are TRBV19 and TRBJ1-1; D gene ambiguous. This receptor was taken from a man in his fifties with active or convalescent COVID-19. The sequencing input was peripheral blood. In nucleotides, the CDR3 is TGTGCCAGTACAGCGCTTACGGGAAAGGGCGGGAACACTGAAGCTTTCTTT. Encoded protein: CASTALTGKGGNTEAFF.